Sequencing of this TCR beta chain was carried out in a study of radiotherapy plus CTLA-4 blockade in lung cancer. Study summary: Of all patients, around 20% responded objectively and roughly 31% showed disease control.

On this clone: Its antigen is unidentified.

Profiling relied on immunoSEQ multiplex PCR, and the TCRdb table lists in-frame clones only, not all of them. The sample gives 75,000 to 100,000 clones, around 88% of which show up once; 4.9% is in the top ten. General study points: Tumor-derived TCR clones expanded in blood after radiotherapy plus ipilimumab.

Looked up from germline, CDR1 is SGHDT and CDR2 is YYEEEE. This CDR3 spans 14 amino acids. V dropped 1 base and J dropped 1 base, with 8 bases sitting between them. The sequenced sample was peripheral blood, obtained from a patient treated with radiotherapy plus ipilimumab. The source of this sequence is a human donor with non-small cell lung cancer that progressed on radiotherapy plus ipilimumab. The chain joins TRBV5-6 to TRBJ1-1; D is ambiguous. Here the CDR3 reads CASSLFFRNTEAFF. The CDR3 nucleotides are TGTGCCAGCAGCTTGTTCTTTCGGAACACTGAAGCTTTCTTT.